Listed below are T cell receptor beta chains from one sample, sequenced in a study of human CD8 memory T cell subsets. From the 5' RACE reads, TCRdb lists one entry per CDR3 protein and no DNA. The sample features 9,500 to 12,000 distinct CDR3 sequences, with about 8.6% in its top ten. The sequenced sample consisted of CD8+ T cells from PBMCs. The receptors come from a human donor in good health. Each CDR3 is given with its conserved first and last residue. The order of the fields is CDR3 protein, V gene, J gene, clone size. Clone size is shown for a subset of rows, as once, few, many or a class of expanded clone.

CDR3: CASSYDIAQDTQYF
V: TRBV12-3/TRBV12-4
J: TRBJ2-3
size: -

CDR3: CASKMGTGEYGYTF
V: TRBV2
J: TRBJ1-2
size: -

CDR3: CASSLGPSGPYNEQFF
V: TRBV7-6
J: TRBJ2-1
size: medium-sized

CDR3: CAISESTEITDTQYF
V: TRBV10-3
J: TRBJ2-3
size: -

CDR3: CATSDPSGGQETQYF
V: TRBV24-1
J: TRBJ2-5
size: medium-sized

CDR3: CASSEDWSGYEETQYF
V: TRBV2
J: TRBJ2-5
size: medium-sized

CDR3: CASAPGVGTEAFF
V: TRBV19
J: TRBJ1-1
size: -

CDR3: CASSPFSGQGTAYEQYF
V: TRBV6-5
J: TRBJ2-7
size: -

CDR3: CASSPLAGGPWVEQFF
V: TRBV19
J: TRBJ2-1
size: -

CDR3: CATSDSFISLPYNEQFF
V: TRBV24-1
J: TRBJ2-1
size: -

CDR3: CASLESYEQYF
V: TRBV2
J: TRBJ2-7
size: -

CDR3: CATRRDPSSGNTIYF
V: TRBV6-5
J: TRBJ1-3
size: medium-sized

CDR3: CASSLALTDTQYF
V: TRBV28
J: TRBJ2-3
size: -

CDR3: CASSNRDHVSYEQYF
V: TRBV2
J: TRBJ2-7
size: -

CDR3: CASGLALGSNEQFF
V: TRBV12-5
J: TRBJ2-1
size: -

CDR3: CASRNGPRHEQYF
V: TRBV6-5
J: TRBJ2-7
size: -

CDR3: CSVAGGEAPYGYTF
V: TRBV29-1
J: TRBJ1-2
size: -

CDR3: CASSSVQLYSNQPQHF
V: TRBV28
J: TRBJ1-5
size: -

CDR3: CATSDDRDDTYNEQFF
V: TRBV24-1
J: TRBJ2-1
size: -

CDR3: CSAESAEGVVEEQYF
V: TRBV20-1
J: TRBJ2-7
size: -